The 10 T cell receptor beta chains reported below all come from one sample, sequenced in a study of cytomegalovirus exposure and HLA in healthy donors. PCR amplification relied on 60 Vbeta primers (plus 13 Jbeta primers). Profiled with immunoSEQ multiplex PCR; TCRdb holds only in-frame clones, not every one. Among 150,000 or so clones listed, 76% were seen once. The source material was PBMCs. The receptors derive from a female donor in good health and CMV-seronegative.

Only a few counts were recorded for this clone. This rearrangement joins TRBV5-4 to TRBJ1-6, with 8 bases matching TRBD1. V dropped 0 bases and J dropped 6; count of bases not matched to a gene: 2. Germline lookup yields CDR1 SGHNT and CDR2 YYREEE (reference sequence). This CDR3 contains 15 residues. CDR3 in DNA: TGTGCCAGCAGCTTGGCAGACAGGGGTAATTCACCCCTCCACTTT. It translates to CASSLADRGNSPLHF.

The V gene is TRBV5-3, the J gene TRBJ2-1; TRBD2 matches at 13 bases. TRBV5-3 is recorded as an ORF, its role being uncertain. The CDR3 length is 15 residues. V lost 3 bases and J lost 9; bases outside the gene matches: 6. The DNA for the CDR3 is TGTGCCAGAAGCTACGGACTAGCGGGAGCTGTTGAGCAGTTCTTC. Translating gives CARSYGLAGAVEQFF.

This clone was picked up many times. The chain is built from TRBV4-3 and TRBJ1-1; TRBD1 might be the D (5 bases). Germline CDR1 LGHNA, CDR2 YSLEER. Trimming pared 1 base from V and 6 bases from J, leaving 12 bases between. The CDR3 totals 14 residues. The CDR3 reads CASSQVPSGAEAFF. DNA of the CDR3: TGCGCCAGCAGCCAAGTACCGTCGGGGGCTGAAGCTTTCTTT.

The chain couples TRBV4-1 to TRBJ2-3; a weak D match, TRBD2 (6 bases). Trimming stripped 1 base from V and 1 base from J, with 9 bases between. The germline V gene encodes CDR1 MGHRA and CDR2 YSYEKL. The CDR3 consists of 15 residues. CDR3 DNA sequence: TGCGCCAGCAGCCAAGGGTGGAGGGGCACAGATACGCAGTATTTT. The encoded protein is CASSQGWRGTDTQYF.

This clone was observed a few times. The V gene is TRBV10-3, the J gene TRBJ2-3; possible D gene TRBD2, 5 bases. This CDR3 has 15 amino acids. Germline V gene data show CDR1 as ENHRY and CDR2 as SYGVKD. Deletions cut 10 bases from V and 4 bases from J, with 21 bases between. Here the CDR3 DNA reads TGTGCCACCGGCGGTTACATTGAGGGCCCAGATACGCAGTATTTT. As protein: CATGGYIEGPDTQYF.

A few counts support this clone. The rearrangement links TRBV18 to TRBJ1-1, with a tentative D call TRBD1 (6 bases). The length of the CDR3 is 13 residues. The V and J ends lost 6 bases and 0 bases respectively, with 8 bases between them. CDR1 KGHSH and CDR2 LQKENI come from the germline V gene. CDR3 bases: TGTGCCAGCTCTGAGGGGGTGAACACTGAAGCTTTCTTT. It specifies CASSEGVNTEAFF.

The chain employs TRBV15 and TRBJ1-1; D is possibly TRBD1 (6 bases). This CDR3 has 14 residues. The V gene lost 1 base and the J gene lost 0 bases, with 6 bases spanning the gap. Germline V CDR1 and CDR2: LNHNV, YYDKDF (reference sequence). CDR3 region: CATSRGDMNTEAFF. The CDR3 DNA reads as TGTGCCACCAGCAGAGGGGACATGAACACTGAAGCTTTCTTT.

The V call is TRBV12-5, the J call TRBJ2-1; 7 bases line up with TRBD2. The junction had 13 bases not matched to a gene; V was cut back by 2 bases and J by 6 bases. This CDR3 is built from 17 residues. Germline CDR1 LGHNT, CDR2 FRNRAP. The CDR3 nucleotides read TGTGCTAGTGGTTTGCCCGCAAGCGGGAACCCTCCCAATGAGCAGTTCTTC. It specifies CASGLPASGNPPNEQFF.

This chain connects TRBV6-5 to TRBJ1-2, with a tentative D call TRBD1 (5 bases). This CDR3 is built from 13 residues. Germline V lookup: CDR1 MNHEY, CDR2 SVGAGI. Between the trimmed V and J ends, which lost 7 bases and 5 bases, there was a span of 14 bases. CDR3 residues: CASNGLQGYGYTF. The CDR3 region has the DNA TGTGCCAGCAACGGGCTCCAGGGATATGGCTACACCTTC.

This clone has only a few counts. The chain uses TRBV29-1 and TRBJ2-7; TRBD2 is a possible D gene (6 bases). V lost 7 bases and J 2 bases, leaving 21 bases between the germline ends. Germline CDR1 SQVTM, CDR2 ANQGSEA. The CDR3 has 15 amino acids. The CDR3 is CSAAEGRAGAYEQYF. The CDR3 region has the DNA TGCAGCGCCGCGGAGGGCAGGGCAGGAGCCTACGAGCAGTACTTC.